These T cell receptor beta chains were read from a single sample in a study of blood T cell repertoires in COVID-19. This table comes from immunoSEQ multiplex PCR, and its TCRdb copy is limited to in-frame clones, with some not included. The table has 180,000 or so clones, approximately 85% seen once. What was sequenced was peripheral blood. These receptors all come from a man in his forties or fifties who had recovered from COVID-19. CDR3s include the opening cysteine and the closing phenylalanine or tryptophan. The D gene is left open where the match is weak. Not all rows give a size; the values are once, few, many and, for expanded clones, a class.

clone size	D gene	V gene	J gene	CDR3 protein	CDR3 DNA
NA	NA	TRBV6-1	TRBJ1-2	CASSEAGQGGYGYTF	TGTGCCAGCAGTGAAGCGGGGCAGGGAGGCTATGGCTACACCTTC
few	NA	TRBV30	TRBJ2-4	CAWSGQGKNIQYF	TGTGCCTGGAGTGGGCAGGGGAAAAACATTCAGTACTTC
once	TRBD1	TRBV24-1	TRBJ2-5	CATSDPEGQGLETQYF	TGTGCCACCAGTGACCCAGAGGGACAGGGGCTAGAGACCCAGTACTTC
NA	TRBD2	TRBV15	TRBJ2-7	CATSREGTSGSVRYF	TGTGCCACCAGCAGAGAAGGGACTAGCGGGAGTGTACGGTACTTC
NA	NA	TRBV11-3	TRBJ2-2	CASSLDTLAGELFF	TGTGCCAGCAGCCTGGACACTCTGGCCGGGGAGCTGTTTTTT
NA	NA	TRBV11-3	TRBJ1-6	CASSFSINSPLHF	TGTGCCAGCAGCTTTTCCATTAATTCACCCCTCCACTTT
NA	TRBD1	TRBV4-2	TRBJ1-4	CASSQVGTGGEKLFF	TGTGCCAGCAGCCAAGTGGGGACAGGGGGTGAAAAACTGTTTTTT
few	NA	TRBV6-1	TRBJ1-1	CASSENPTEAFF	TGTGCCAGCAGTGAAAATCCAACTGAAGCTTTCTTT
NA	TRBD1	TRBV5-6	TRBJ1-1	CASSLWRGRETEAFF	TGTGCCAGCAGCTTGTGGAGGGGGCGAGAAACTGAAGCTTTCTTT
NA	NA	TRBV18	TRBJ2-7	CASSPFQGGSYEQYF	TGTGCCAGCTCACCATTCCAGGGCGGATCCTACGAGCAGTACTTC
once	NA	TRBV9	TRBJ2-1	CASSVDWGDYNEQFF	TGTGCCAGCAGCGTAGATTGGGGGGATTACAATGAGCAGTTCTTC
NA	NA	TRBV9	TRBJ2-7	CASSPRVLGEQYF	TGTGCCAGCAGCCCCCGGGTGCTGGGCGAGCAGTACTTC
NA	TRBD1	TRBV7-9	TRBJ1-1	CASRLSSGGGTEAFF	TGTGCCAGCAGACTTAGCTCAGGGGGAGGCACTGAAGCTTTCTTT
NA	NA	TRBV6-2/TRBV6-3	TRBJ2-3	CASSLAWDTQYF	TGTGCCAGCAGTTTAGCCTGGGATACGCAGTATTTT
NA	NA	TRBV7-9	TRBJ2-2	CASLLHTGELFF	TGTGCCAGCCTTCTTCACACCGGGGAGCTGTTTTTT
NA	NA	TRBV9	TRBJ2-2	CASSARSREVTGELFF	TGTGCCAGCAGCGCCCGTAGCCGGGAAGTCACCGGGGAGCTGTTTTTT
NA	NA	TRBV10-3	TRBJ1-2	CAISEPGVYGYTF	TGTGCCATCAGTGAGCCCGGTGTATATGGCTACACCTTC
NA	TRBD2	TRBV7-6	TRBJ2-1	CASTTMPGGAAYRDNEQFF	TGTGCCAGCACCACTATGCCGGGGGGAGCGGCATATAGGGACAATGAGCAGTTCTTC
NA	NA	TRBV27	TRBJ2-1	CASCAGGEYNEQFF	TGTGCCAGCTGCGCGGGCGGGGAGTACAATGAGCAGTTCTTC
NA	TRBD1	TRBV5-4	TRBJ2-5	CASSLGDRGWETQYF	TGTGCCAGCAGCTTGGGGGACAGGGGATGGGAGACCCAGTACTTC
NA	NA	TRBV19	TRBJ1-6	CASSSHRSSYNSPLHF	TGTGCCAGTAGTTCCCACAGGAGCTCCTATAATTCACCCCTCCACTTT
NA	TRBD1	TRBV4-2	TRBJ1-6	CASSRTGQGDNSPLHF	TGTGCCAGCAGCCGGACCGGACAGGGCGACAATTCACCCCTCCACTTT
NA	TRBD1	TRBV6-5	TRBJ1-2	CASSDRQGPPGTF	TGTGCCAGCAGCGATAGACAGGGGCCACCGGGGACCTTC